This record concerns one T cell receptor beta chain sequence. Participant age was roughly 18 to 95 years, and participants resided in about 25 US areas. In the authors' workflow: Estimated nucleated cell counts came from reference gene primer amplification. TCRdb keeps only in-frame clones here, not all; method: immunoSEQ multiplex PCR. The D gene and trimming were derived from the DNA, and the V and J assignments and clone size from that table. The profile shows fewer than 400,000 clones, less than 85% of them singletons. This CDR3 has 15 amino acids. The V gene lost 3 bases and the J gene lost 1 base, with 12 bases spanning the gap. Germline V gene lookup returns CDR1 MGHRA and CDR2 YSYEKL. The source of the sample is a study of blood T cell repertoires in COVID-19. Overall study: The analysed material was cDNA or gDNA that came from T cells, B-cell-depleted T cells, or PBMCs.

V usage is TRBV4-1 and J usage is TRBJ1-1, with a tentative D call TRBD1 (5 bases). Sequencing was carried out using PBMCs or T cells enriched from blood (not recorded which). The clonotype was recovered from a woman aged 30 to 39 who had been exposed to COVID-19. In DNA, the CDR3 is TGCGCCAGCAGCCACTCAACAGGTCCGAACACTGAAGCTTTCTTT. As protein: CASSHSTGPNTEAFF.